This T cell receptor beta chain is drawn from a study of OX40 agonist ivuxolimab in advanced cancers. On the study more broadly: With a range of roughly 23 to 85, age averaged about 58 years, and 65% to 90% were male.

Profiling relied on immunoSEQ multiplex PCR, and the TCRdb table lists in-frame clones only, not all of them. The repertoire has roughly 60,000 clones, 84% of them found once; the top ten carry approximately 4.3%. The V gene's germline CDR1 is SGHNT and CDR2 YYREEE (reference sequence). This CDR3 spans 16 amino acids. Between the trimmed V and J ends, which lost 2 bases and 0 bases, there was a span of 13 bases. Sequenced here: CD4+ or CD8+ T cells sorted from blood, sampled in a trial of the OX40 agonist ivuxolimab. The receptor was derived from an adult with an advanced solid tumor such as melanoma, head and neck, liver or kidney cancer. The genes are TRBV5-4 and TRBJ2-3; D unclear. The CDR3 nucleotides read TGTGCCAGCAGCTTTGCGGCGCGGTCTAGCACAGATACGCAGTATTTT. It encodes CASSFAARSSTDTQYF.